Shown below are 31 T cell receptor beta chains from a single sample sequenced in a study of T cell responses to AZD1222 COVID-19 vaccine. Some clones are missing from TCRdb's copy, which holds only in-frame ones; the method was immunoSEQ multiplex PCR. The repertoire holds roughly 60,000 clones, with 70% to 90% as singletons. This material consisted of peripheral blood, taken on day 0 of AZD1222 vaccination. All receptors derive from an adult in good health.

This clone was counted a single time. V and J are TRBV28 and TRBJ2-7; 10 bases are a match to TRBD1. The germline V gene has CDR1 MDHEN and CDR2 SYDVKM. This CDR3 has 15 amino acids. V was clipped by 1 base and J by 3 bases; unmatched bases: 3. CDR3: CASSLSGTGDYEQYF. The DNA of the CDR3 is TGTGCCAGCAGTTTATCTGGGACAGGGGACTACGAGCAGTACTTC.

The chain is built from TRBV5-1 and TRBJ1-2; 7 positions agree with TRBD1. The CDR3 consists of 13 residues. V shed 0 bases and J 7 bases; nucleotides not matched to a gene: 3. Germline V gives CDR1 SGHRS, CDR2 YFSETQ. The chain's CDR3 is CASSLDRGSGYTF. The CDR3 DNA reads as TGCGCCAGCAGCTTGGACAGGGGATCTGGCTACACCTTC.

The chain couples TRBV11-2 to TRBJ2-7; D gene uncertain. CDR1 and CDR2 from the germline V gene are SGHAT and FQNNGV. Trimming left V 1 base short and J 2 bases short, with 9 bases between. The CDR3 covers 14 residues. CDR3 nucleotide sequence: TGTGCCAGCAGCTTAGTGGGAACCCCCTACGAGCAGTACTTC. It encodes CASSLVGTPYEQYF. Supplemented by reference TRBV11-2 and TRBJ2-7, the full variable domain reads EAGVAQSPRYKIIEKRQSVAFWCNPISGHATLYWYQQILGQGPKLLIQFQNNGVVDDSQLPKDRFSAERLKGVDSTLKIQPAKLEDSAVYLCASSLVGTPYEQYFGPGTRLTVT.

V is TRBV7-2 and J is TRBJ2-7; D is unresolved. The germline V gene encodes CDR1 SGHTA and CDR2 FQGNSA. Between the trimmed V and J ends, which lost 1 base and 5 bases, there was a span of 9 bases. The CDR3 is 13 amino acids. The CDR3 reads CASSLVSVNEQYF. The CDR3 region has the DNA TGTGCCAGCAGCTTAGTTTCGGTTAACGAGCAGTACTTC.

The table lists this clone with a few counts. The chain uses TRBV10-1 and TRBJ1-1; D may be TRBD1 (6 bases). V gave up 0 bases and J gave up 4 bases, with 12 bases separating them. The CDR3 consists of 15 residues. CDR1 and CDR2 from the germline V gene are WNHNN and SYGVQD (reference sequence). The DNA for the CDR3 is TGCGCCAGCAGTGAGTCCGGGACATGGGGCACTGAAGCTTTCTTT. Residues: CASSESGTWGTEAFF.

The gene calls are TRBV4-1 and TRBJ1-6, with TRBD1 matching 7 bases. The V and J ends lost 5 bases and 7 bases, in that order; junction bases with no gene match: 8. The CDR3 loop spans 15 amino acids. The V gene's germline CDR1 is MGHRA and CDR2 YSYEKL. CDR3 nucleotides: TGCGCCAGCAGCTTAAGGGAAGGGGGCAATTCACCCCTCCACTTT. It is translated as CASSLREGGNSPLHF.

The chain combines TRBV7-8 with TRBJ1-4; weak D call: TRBD1 (5 bases). This CDR3 is 12 amino acids long. The V end lost 5 bases, the J end lost 8 bases, and 9 bases lay between the germline ends. Germline CDR1 and CDR2: SGHVS and FQNEAQ. CDR3 residues: CASSTGAEKLFF. In DNA, the CDR3 is TGTGCCAGCAGCACTGGGGCCGAAAAACTGTTTTTT.

The gene calls are TRBV2 and TRBJ2-3; D remains unclear. This CDR3 has 14 residues. With 7 bases removed from V and 5 bases from J, the gap between germline ends came to 16 bases. The V gene's germline CDR1 is SNHLY and CDR2 FYNNEI. CDR3 loop: CASKSNTGEDTQYF. CDR3 DNA sequence: TGTGCCAGCAAGTCGAACACTGGAGAAGATACGCAGTATTTT.

The chain uses TRBV3-1 (or the pseudogene TRBV3-2) and TRBJ2-5; D is possibly TRBD2 (5 bases). CDR1 and CDR2 (germline): LGHDT, YNNKEL (reference sequence). This CDR3 is built from 13 residues. Trimming shortened V by 5 bases and J by 2 bases, and 9 bases separated the two germline ends. This CDR3 is CASSARGQETQYF. The CDR3 DNA is TGTGCCAGCAGCGCTCGGGGACAAGAGACCCAGTACTTC.

This clone was observed a few times. The V call is TRBV11-2, the J call TRBJ1-4; D is undetermined. Germline CDR1 reads SGHAT; CDR2 reads FQNNGV. Trimming left V 7 bases short and J 6 bases short, with 15 bases between. There are 14 residues in the CDR3. CDR3 region: CASTRELGYEKLFF. The CDR3 DNA reads TGTGCCAGCACCCGGGAACTGGGTTATGAAAAACTGTTTTTT.

This chain uses TRBV6-6 with TRBJ1-5, with D perhaps matching TRBD1 (6 bases). Germline V gene data show CDR1 as MNHNY and CDR2 as SVGAGI (reference sequence). V was pared by 7 bases and J by 7 bases, with 11 bases between. The CDR3 consists of 12 residues. The CDR3 coding sequence is TGTGCCAGCACAGGGGATCAACAGCCCCAGCATTTT. Protein: CASTGDQQPQHF.

V gene TRBV7-2 combines with J gene TRBJ1-1; D is undetermined. The V gene's germline CDR1 is SGHTA and CDR2 FQGNSA. Trimming took 0 bases from V and 1 from J, leaving 18 bases between them. The CDR3 consists of 18 residues. Here the CDR3 reads CASSLAPPGQVGNTEAFF. The CDR3 nucleotides read TGTGCCAGCAGCTTAGCTCCCCCGGGCCAGGTCGGGAACACTGAAGCTTTCTTT.

The gene calls are TRBV6-5 and TRBJ2-5; 10 bases agree with TRBD1. V lost 6 bases and J lost 4; bases outside the gene matches: 2. Germline V gene sequence: CDR1 MNHEY, CDR2 SVGAGI. The CDR3 is 13 amino acids. The CDR3 loop reads CASRGTGAETQYF. CDR3 sequence (DNA): TGTGCCAGCAGGGGGACAGGGGCAGAGACCCAGTACTTC.

The chain couples TRBV6-6 to TRBJ1-2; no reliable D call. V lost 2 bases and J 5 bases, leaving 9 bases between the germline ends. From germline, CDR1 is MNHNY and CDR2 SVGAGI (reference sequence). The length of the CDR3 is 13 residues. The CDR3 DNA reads TGTGCCAGCAGTTACCTTCAGGAGTATGGCTACACCTTC. It yields the protein CASSYLQEYGYTF.

This clone was seen a few times. The rearrangement uses TRBV30 and TRBJ1-2; D ambiguous. Germline CDR1 and CDR2: GTSNPN and SVGIG (reference sequence). The CDR3 has 12 residues. The V gene lost 0 bases and the J gene lost 8 bases, with 10 bases spanning the gap. In DNA form, the CDR3 reads TGTGCCTGGAGTGTACTGGAATTGGGCTACACCTTC. Translation gives CAWSVLELGYTF. The variable domain in full, with the rest retrieved from reference TRBV30 and TRBJ1-2, is SQTIHQWPATLVQPVGSPLSLECTVEGTSNPNLYWYRQAAGRGLQLLFYSVGIGQISSEVPQNLSASRPQDRQFILSSKKLLLSDSGFYLCAWSVLELGYTFGSGTRLTVV.

The chain carries TRBV30 and TRBJ2-7, with 13 positions matching TRBD2. The V gene's germline CDR1 is GTSNPN and CDR2 SVGIG (reference sequence). V trimming: 0 bases; J trimming: 3 bases; junction bases outside the gene matches: 17. This CDR3 is 20 amino acids long. CDR3 residues: CAWSVRLTSGGYTTFYEQYF. The CDR3 region has the DNA TGTGCCTGGAGTGTACGTTTGACTAGCGGGGGGTACACCACTTTCTACGAGCAGTACTTC.

V and J are TRBV5-5 and TRBJ2-7; 9 bases are a match to TRBD1. The CDR3 sequence is 15 residues long. Unmatched junction bases numbered 9, after V lost 5 bases and J lost 3 bases. Germline V lookup: CDR1 SGHKS, CDR2 YYEKEE (reference sequence). This CDR3 is CASRTGTGLFYEQYF. CDR3 bases: TGTGCCAGCAGAACCGGGACAGGGCTCTTCTACGAGCAGTACTTC.

The chain combines TRBV3-1 (or the pseudogene TRBV3-2) with TRBJ1-2, with no clear D. CDR3 length equals 13 residues. Germline CDR1 reads LGHDT; CDR2 reads YNNKEL (reference sequence). The V and J ends lost 1 base and 8 bases respectively, with 11 bases between them. The CDR3 here is CASSQGSWVGYTF. DNA for the CDR3: TGTGCCAGCAGCCAAGGGAGCTGGGTCGGCTACACCTTC.

The chain combines TRBV6-1 with TRBJ1-6; 7 nucleotides align to TRBD1. CDR3 length equals 16 residues. Germline trimming cut 3 bases from V and 7 bases from J; bases unmatched to any gene: 9. Germline values: CDR1 MNHNS, CDR2 SASEGT. CDR3 protein: CASSDAATGKNSPLHF. The DNA for the CDR3 is TGTGCCAGCAGTGATGCAGCGACAGGGAAAAATTCACCCCTCCACTTT.

CDR3 bases: TGTGCCAGCAGCTTAGCCGGGATTCAATCTGAAGCTTTCTTT. The encoded protein is CASSLAGIQSEAFF. The V gene is TRBV7-9, the J gene TRBJ1-1; no clear D gene. Deletions cut 0 bases from V and 6 bases from J, with 11 bases between. Germline CDR1 is SEHNR and CDR2 is FQNEAQ (reference sequence). The CDR3 is 14 residues long.

The table lists this clone with a few counts. The chain is built from TRBV2 and TRBJ1-6; D is perhaps TRBD1 (5 bases). This CDR3 region has 14 residues. The germline gives CDR1 SNHLY, CDR2 FYNNEI. V was pared by 6 bases and J by 16 bases, with 22 bases between. CDR3 residues: CASRTGTPDSKLHF. The CDR3 DNA reads TGTGCCAGCAGGACGGGGACCCCAGACTCGAAACTCCACTTT.

This rearrangement joins TRBV11-2 to TRBJ1-2, with a weak D call TRBD1 (6 bases). Germline V gene data show CDR1 as SGHAT and CDR2 as FQNNGV. This CDR3 spans 13 amino acids. V gave up 4 bases and J gave up 8 bases, with 14 bases separating them. Here the CDR3 DNA reads TGTGCCAGCAGCTCACGCCTAGGGGGAGGCTACACCTTC. This gives the protein CASSSRLGGGYTF.

The gene calls are TRBV18 and TRBJ2-5; the D call may be TRBD1 or TRBD2 (5 bases each). The V end lost 0 bases, the J end lost 2 bases, and 7 bases lay between the germline ends. CDR1 is KGHSH, CDR2 LQKENI, per germline. The CDR3 is 14 amino acids. In DNA form, the CDR3 reads TGTGCCAGCTCACCACCGGGACGGCAAGAGACCCAGTACTTC. It specifies CASSPPGRQETQYF.

This chain joins TRBV19 and TRBJ2-3; D may be TRBD1 or TRBD2 (5 bases each). V dropped 7 bases and J dropped 4 bases, with 15 bases sitting between them. The CDR3 covers 14 residues. In germline, CDR1 is LNHDA, CDR2 SQIVND (reference sequence). The CDR3 loop reads CASTPQGRADTQYF. CDR3 sequence (DNA): TGTGCCAGTACCCCCCAGGGACGTGCAGATACGCAGTATTTT. The entire variable domain, with the rest obtained from reference TRBV19 and TRBJ2-3, is as follows: DGGITQSPKYLFRKEGQNVTLSCEQNLNHDAMYWYRQDPGQGLRLIYYSQIVNDFQKGDIAEGYSVSREKKESFPLTVTSAQKNPTAFYLCASTPQGRADTQYFGPGTRLTVL.

The chain uses TRBV3-1 (or the pseudogene TRBV3-2) and TRBJ1-3, with D possibly being TRBD1 (5 bases). This CDR3 has 17 residues. Germline assignment: CDR1 LGHDT and CDR2 YNNKEL (reference sequence). V was pared by 4 bases and J by 1 base, with 17 bases between. CDR3 amino acids: CASSPWGSTFSGNTIYF. The CDR3 DNA reads TGTGCCAGCAGCCCCTGGGGCTCCACCTTTTCTGGAAACACCATATATTTT.

The chain is built from TRBV5-1 and TRBJ2-7; the D gene could be TRBD1 or TRBD2 (5 bases each). CDR3 size: 14 residues. The germline V gene encodes CDR1 SGHRS and CDR2 YFSETQ. V was pared by 2 bases and J by 3 bases, with 12 bases between. The CDR3 loop reads CASSFQSGSYEQYF. The DNA of the CDR3 is TGCGCCAGCAGCTTCCAGTCAGGGAGCTACGAGCAGTACTTC.

V and J are TRBV5-1 and TRBJ2-2, with D possibly being TRBD2 (5 bases). CDR3 length: 15 amino acids. The V end was cut by 0 bases, the J end by 2 bases, with 8 bases between. CDR1 is SGHRS and CDR2 is YFSETQ in the germline V gene. CDR3 DNA: TGCGCCAGCAGCTTGGGACTAACCAACACCGGGGAGCTGTTTTTT. Translating gives CASSLGLTNTGELFF.

The chain combines TRBV23-1 with TRBJ1-6, with 7 bases that match TRBD1. TRBV23-1 is an open reading frame whose function is uncertain. The CDR3 is made up of 17 amino acids. V trimming: 3 bases; J trimming: 0 bases; junction bases outside the gene matches: 5. CDR3 loop: CASSQPTGSSYNSPLHF. DNA of the CDR3: TGCGCCAGCAGTCAGCCGACAGGGAGCTCCTATAATTCACCCCTCCACTTT.

CDR3 protein: CASSHRRAGGPQETQYF. DNA for the CDR3: TGTGCCAGCAGCCACCGCCGAGCGGGGGGACCCCAAGAGACCCAGTACTTC. This chain uses TRBV3-1 (or the pseudogene TRBV3-2) with TRBJ2-5; TRBD2 aligns across 9 bases. V gave up 3 bases and J gave up 1 base; unmatched junction bases: 9. The CDR3 length is 17 residues. From germline, CDR1 is LGHDT and CDR2 YNNKEL (reference sequence).

The chain is built from TRBV18 and TRBJ1-2; D may be TRBD1 (5 bases). CDR3 length: 13 amino acids. CDR1 is KGHSH and CDR2 is LQKENI in the germline V gene. The germline V and J ends were trimmed by 0 bases and 3 bases, with 5 bases remaining between them. CDR3 coding DNA: TGTGCCAGCTCACCACCGGGGGACTATGGCTACACCTTC. This gives the protein CASSPPGDYGYTF.

The rearrangement joins TRBV6-5 to TRBJ1-5; D call uncertain. Germline values: CDR1 MNHEY, CDR2 SVGAGI. The CDR3 length is 13 residues. V lost 1 base and J 4 bases, leaving 5 bases between the germline ends. The CDR3 DNA reads as TGTGCCAGCAGTTACTACGTGAATCAGCCCCAGCATTTT. Translated: CASSYYVNQPQHF.